This T cell receptor (beta chain) stems from a study of blood T cell repertoires in COVID-19. Original data processing: Amplification of reference gene primers was used by the study to estimate nucleated cell counts. Here immunoSEQ multiplex PCR was the method, and the copy in TCRdb shows in-frame clones only, minus some. D and trimming come from the DNA, and the V and J calls and clone size come from that table. The sample holds 210,000 or so clones, almost 85% seen once. This CDR3 has 15 amino acids. Germline V gene data show CDR1 as SGHTA and CDR2 as FQGNSA. V was clipped by 1 base and J by 4 bases; unmatched bases: 1.

Sequences were obtained from peripheral blood. The receptor was isolated from a middle-aged woman with acute or convalescent COVID-19. This chain uses TRBV7-2 with TRBJ2-1, with 10 bases lining up with TRBD2. In DNA, the CDR3 is TGTGCCAGCAGCTTAGGAGCGGGAGGGTACAATGAGCAGTTCTTC. This translates into CASSLGAGGYNEQFF.